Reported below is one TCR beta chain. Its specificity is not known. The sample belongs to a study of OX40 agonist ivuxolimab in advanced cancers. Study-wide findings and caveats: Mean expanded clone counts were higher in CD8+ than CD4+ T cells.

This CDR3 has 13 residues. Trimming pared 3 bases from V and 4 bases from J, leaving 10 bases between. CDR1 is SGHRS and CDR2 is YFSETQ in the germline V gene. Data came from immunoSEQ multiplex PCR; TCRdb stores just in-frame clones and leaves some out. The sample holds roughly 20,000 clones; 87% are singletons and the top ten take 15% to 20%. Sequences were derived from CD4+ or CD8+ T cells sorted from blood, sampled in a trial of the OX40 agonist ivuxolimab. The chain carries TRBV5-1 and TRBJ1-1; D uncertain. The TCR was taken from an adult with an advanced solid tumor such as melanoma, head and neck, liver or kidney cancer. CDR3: CASSYEGSTEAFF. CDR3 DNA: TGCGCCAGCAGCTATGAAGGGTCCACTGAAGCTTTCTTT.